The 14 T cell receptor beta chains below come from one sample, sequenced in a study of OX40 agonist ivuxolimab in advanced cancers. Some clones are missing from TCRdb's copy, which holds only in-frame ones; the method was immunoSEQ multiplex PCR. The sample shows 60,000 or so clones, approximately 86% of them seen only once. Sequenced here: CD4+ or CD8+ T cells sorted from blood, sampled in a trial of the OX40 agonist ivuxolimab. These receptors originate from an adult with an advanced solid tumor such as melanoma, head and neck, liver or kidney cancer.

CDR3 region: CASSVLSGNTGELFF. CDR3 sequence (DNA): TGTGCCAGCAGCGTCCTTAGCGGGAACACCGGGGAGCTGTTTTTT. The chain joins TRBV9 to TRBJ2-2; D possibly corresponds to TRBD2 (6 bases). This CDR3 contains 15 residues. CDR1 SGDLS and CDR2 YYNGEE come from the germline V gene. The V end was cut by 2 bases, the J end by 1 base, with 9 bases between.

This rearrangement joins TRBV29-1 to TRBJ1-2; D remains ambiguous. Germline V lookup: CDR1 SQVTM, CDR2 ANQGSEA. V was clipped by 4 bases and J by 4 bases, with 10 bases between them. CDR3 length: 12 amino acids. The CDR3 DNA follows: TGCAGCGTTGCGTACGGGAGCTATGGCTACACCTTC. Residues: CSVAYGSYGYTF.

The chain carries TRBV6-1 and TRBJ2-3; D is undetermined. Trimming pared 2 bases from V and 0 bases from J, leaving 15 bases between. CDR3 length: 17 residues. Germline loops: CDR1 MNHNS, CDR2 SASEGT. CDR3 sequence reads: CASSEPWRTSSTDTQYF. CDR3 DNA: TGTGCCAGCAGTGAACCCTGGAGAACCAGTAGCACAGATACGCAGTATTTT.

This chain's CDR3 is CASSGSSGPTGELFF. CDR3 nucleotides: TGTGCCAGCAGTGGATCTAGCGGACCCACCGGGGAGCTGTTTTTT. This sequence joins TRBV6-1 and TRBJ2-2; 7 bases are shared with TRBD2. In germline, CDR1 is MNHNS, CDR2 SASEGT. J lost 4 bases, V lost 4 bases, and 6 bases had no gene match. The CDR3 covers 15 residues.

The count of this clone is one. The junction departs from the called germline gene at one end, perhaps through a read error. Written as DNA, the CDR3 is TGTGCCTGGACAAGGACTAGACCCAATTGGCCCTACAATGGGCAGTTCTTC. The encoded protein is CAWTRTRPNWPYNGQFF. The rearrangement joins TRBV30 to TRBJ2-1; 7 bases are a match to TRBD2. This CDR3 contains 17 residues. Germline V CDR1 and CDR2: GTSNPN, SVGIG (reference sequence).

The rearrangement uses TRBV6-6 and TRBJ2-3, with D tentatively TRBD2 (6 bases). Trimming left V 2 bases short and J 3 bases short, with 9 bases between. CDR1 is MNHNY, CDR2 SVGAGI, per germline (reference sequence). The CDR3 extends over 14 amino acids. This CDR3 is CASSYGGETDTQYF. For the CDR3, the DNA is TGTGCCAGCAGTTACGGCGGGGAGACAGATACGCAGTATTTT.

The chain is built from TRBV5-3 and TRBJ2-3, with 8 bases matching TRBD1. TRBV5-3 is labeled an ORF, and its function is uncertain. The ends lost 1 base at V and 7 bases at J; junction bases unmatched: 11. The CDR3 covers 16 residues. CDR3 protein: CARSLWLGARGHTQYF. The DNA of the CDR3 is TGTGCCAGAAGCTTGTGGTTAGGGGCCAGGGGGCATACGCAGTATTTT.

This chain uses TRBV2 with TRBJ2-3; D is possibly TRBD1 or TRBD2 (5 bases each). Germline lookup yields CDR1 SNHLY and CDR2 FYNNEI. The CDR3 has 14 amino acids. The ends were cut back, 6 bases at V and 1 base at J, with 11 bases in the middle. The CDR3 nucleotides are TGTGCCAGCAGGGTTGGGGGTGGCACAGATACGCAGTATTTT. It is translated as CASRVGGGTDTQYF.

In its sample, this clone was seen once. This chain joins TRBV28 and TRBJ2-7, with 7 bases matching TRBD1. Trimming cost V 6 bases and J 0 bases; bases outside gene matches: 8. The CDR3 is 15 residues long. From germline, CDR1 is MDHEN and CDR2 SYDVKM. CDR3 sequence reads: CASRKGGPSSYEQYF. CDR3 nucleotide sequence: TGTGCCAGCAGGAAAGGGGGCCCAAGCTCCTACGAGCAGTACTTC. The entire variable domain, with the rest obtained from reference TRBV28 and TRBJ2-7, is as follows: DVKVTQSSRYLVKRTGEKVFLECVQDMDHENMFWYRQDPGLGLRLIYFSYDVKMKEKGDIPEGYSVSREKKERFSLILESASTNQTSMYLCASRKGGPSSYEQYFGPGTRLTVT.

This chain links TRBV4-1 with TRBJ1-5, with D hard to call. Trimming cost V 1 base and J 2 bases, with 9 bases left between them. CDR1 is MGHRA and CDR2 is YSYEKL in the germline V gene. The CDR3 spans 15 residues. The CDR3 spells CASSQAFGGNQPQHF. In DNA, the CDR3 is TGCGCCAGCAGCCAAGCATTTGGAGGCAATCAGCCCCAGCATTTT.

This chain connects TRBV4-1 to TRBJ1-5, with unresolved D. CDR1 is MGHRA and CDR2 is YSYEKL in the germline V gene. CDR3 length equals 16 residues. V shed 0 bases and J shed 11 bases, with 20 bases lying between them. Here the CDR3 DNA reads TGCGCCAGCAGCCAAGATATGGGCAGCCCGGAAGGAGCCCAGCATTTT. Its translation: CASSQDMGSPEGAQHF.

V usage is TRBV5-1 and J usage is TRBJ2-1; D unclear. Trimming removed 0 bases at V and 5 bases at J, with 6 bases between. Germline CDR1 and CDR2: SGHRS and YFSETQ. There are 13 residues in the CDR3. The CDR3 loop reads CASSLDGNNEQFF. The CDR3, as DNA: TGCGCCAGCAGCTTGGACGGAAACAATGAGCAGTTCTTC.

V and J are TRBV6-6 and TRBJ2-7, with TRBD1 identical over 8 bases. V lost 6 bases, J lost 5 bases, and 15 bases stayed unmatched. The CDR3 has 16 residues. Germline V gives CDR1 MNHNY, CDR2 SVGAGI (reference sequence). In DNA, the CDR3 is TGTGCCAGCAGCCAACGGCGACAGGGGCCAAGCGACGAGCAGTACTTC. As protein: CASSQRRQGPSDEQYF.

The chain links TRBV7-2 to TRBJ2-1; D gene unclear. V was pared by 4 bases and J by 0 bases, with 7 bases between. This CDR3 region has 14 residues. The germline V gene has CDR1 SGHTA and CDR2 FQGNSA. CDR3 amino acids: CASSSDHSYNEQFF. The DNA of the CDR3 is TGTGCCAGCAGCTCCGACCACTCCTACAATGAGCAGTTCTTC.